One and the same sample provided the 30 T cell receptor beta chains below, sequenced in a study of T cells expressing NK-cell markers. TCRdb re-analyzed the 5' RACE reads; it lists each CDR3 protein once, without DNA. This table lists about 170,000 distinct CDR3 sequences. The source material was blood T cells: a sorted CD56 or NKG2C T cell subset, CD4+ or CD8+ T cells, or bulk PBMC T cells (not recorded which). The receptors come from a man between 18 and 69 years old in good health.

CDR3: CASSPHRDLNTEAFF. This chain connects TRBV28 to TRBJ1-1; lacking DNA, the TRBD1 call made by TCRdb goes unchecked. The CDR3 is made up of 15 amino acids. The V gene's germline CDR1 is MDHEN and CDR2 SYDVKM.

The rearrangement joins TRBV27 to TRBJ2-7; TCRdb names TRBD1, which stays unverified in the absence of DNA. Germline CDR1 is MNHEY and CDR2 is SMNVEV (reference sequence). This CDR3 comprises 12 residues. This CDR3 is CASGTALYEQYF.

V usage is TRBV10-3 and J usage is TRBJ1-2; there is no DNA to check the TCRdb D call of TRBD1. The CDR3 spans 13 residues. Looked up from germline, CDR1 is ENHRY and CDR2 is SYGVKD. CDR3 protein: CAISELGGTGYTF.

J is TRBJ1-2 and V is TRBV7-9. Germline V gene data show CDR1 as SEHNR and CDR2 as FQNEAQ (reference sequence). The CDR3 runs to 16 residues. The CDR3 spells CASSTWPYEAPYGYTF.

V gene TRBV12-3 or TRBV12-4 combines with J gene TRBJ1-2; the TRBD1 assignment by TCRdb is unverifiable without DNA. This CDR3 region has 14 residues. The chain's CDR3 is CASTDFGAYYGYTF.

The J gene is TRBJ1-5, the V gene TRBV12-3 or TRBV12-4. CDR3 length: 13 amino acids. CDR3 amino acids: CASSETWHQPQHF.

V usage is TRBV6-5 and J usage is TRBJ2-1; there is no DNA to check the TCRdb D call of TRBD2. Germline values: CDR1 MNHEY, CDR2 SVGAGI. The CDR3 length is 12 residues. The CDR3 is CASRRTWNEQFF.

The chain couples TRBV28 to TRBJ2-3. The CDR3 has 15 amino acids. Germline V CDR1 and CDR2: MDHEN, SYDVKM. CDR3 sequence reads: CASSSRYTSTDTQYF.

This rearrangement joins TRBV4-1 to TRBJ2-6. The germline V gene has CDR1 MGHRA and CDR2 YSYEKL. This CDR3 has 16 residues. CDR3 in amino acids: CASSPHGGYGANVLTF.

This chain connects TRBV6-5 to TRBJ1-5. Germline V lookup: CDR1 MNHEY, CDR2 SVGAGI. The CDR3 consists of 14 residues. The CDR3 loop reads CASSYQFSNQPQHF.

The CDR3: CASSSGQGLINSPLHF. V usage is TRBV7-9 and J usage is TRBJ1-6; TCRdb calls TRBD1, which cannot be checked without DNA. There are 16 residues in the CDR3. CDR1 is SEHNR and CDR2 is FQNEAQ in the germline V gene (reference sequence).

Here the CDR3 reads CASSLLRTYEQYF. This chain uses TRBV3-1 with TRBJ2-7. This CDR3 spans 13 amino acids. Germline values: CDR1 LGHDT, CDR2 YNNKEL (reference sequence).

The chain uses TRBV7-9 and TRBJ2-3. Germline CDR1 and CDR2: SEHNR and FQNEAQ (reference sequence). The CDR3 loop spans 11 amino acids. The CDR3 loop is CASTHTDTQYF.

V is TRBV6-8 and J is TRBJ2-6. The CDR3 contains 13 residues. Germline V gene data show CDR1 as MNHGY and CDR2 as SAAAGT. CDR3 in amino acids: CASTCSGANVLTF.

The J gene is TRBJ1-2, the V gene TRBV7-2; the TCRdb call, TRBD1, lacks DNA for checking. Germline lookup yields CDR1 SGHTA and CDR2 FQGNSA. The CDR3 loop spans 14 amino acids. CDR3: CASSGDRANYGYTF.

The rearrangement joins TRBV18 to TRBJ2-3. In germline, CDR1 is KGHSH, CDR2 LQKENI. The CDR3 is 15 amino acids. The CDR3 spells CASSPSEIYGDTQYF.

V is TRBV5-1 and J is TRBJ2-1; no DNA is available, so the TRBD2 call from TCRdb remains unchecked. The CDR3 is 17 residues long. Germline V gene sequence: CDR1 SGHRS, CDR2 YFSETQ. CDR3 sequence reads: CASSYPASGGHFNEQFF.

The chain links TRBV12-3 or TRBV12-4 to TRBJ2-1; TCRdb's assignment of TRBD2 cannot be checked, as there is no DNA. The CDR3 loop spans 19 amino acids. This chain's CDR3 is CASSVISGLAGGSYNEQFF.

The chain couples TRBV5-1 to TRBJ2-3; TCRdb reports TRBD2, a call that lacks DNA to check it against. Germline V CDR1 and CDR2: SGHRS, YFSETQ. There are 17 residues in the CDR3. The CDR3 loop is CASSLAAGRPKGDTQYF.

This sequence joins TRBV3-1 and TRBJ2-7; TCRdb gives TRBD1 as the D gene, but with no DNA this cannot be confirmed. The CDR3 has 17 residues. Germline CDR1 is LGHDT and CDR2 is YNNKEL (reference sequence). The CDR3: CASSQSFSPGHFYEQYF.

CDR3 sequence reads: CASSYRGNEKLFF. J is TRBJ1-4 and V is TRBV6-6; the D call of TRBD1 rests on TCRdb alone, since no DNA is present to check it. The germline V gene encodes CDR1 MNHNY and CDR2 SVGAGI (reference sequence). The CDR3 extends over 13 amino acids.

This chain uses TRBV9 with TRBJ2-1; the D call of TRBD2 rests on TCRdb alone, since no DNA is present to check it. This CDR3 contains 15 residues. In germline, CDR1 is SGDLS, CDR2 YYNGEE. CDR3 amino acids: CASSPNSPSYNEQFF.

The genes are TRBV7-2 and TRBJ2-3. CDR1 and CDR2 from the germline V gene are SGHTA and FQGNSA. This CDR3 spans 13 amino acids. The CDR3 here is CASSSIPTDTQYF.

V is TRBV2 and J is TRBJ1-5; TCRdb's D call of TRBD1 is untestable without DNA. Germline loops: CDR1 SNHLY, CDR2 FYNNEI. This CDR3 has 14 amino acids. CDR3 sequence reads: CASSDPGDNQPQHF.

This sequence joins TRBV7-9 and TRBJ1-1. The germline gives CDR1 SEHNR, CDR2 FQNEAQ (reference sequence). This CDR3 spans 15 amino acids. The CDR3 loop is CASSLRRGMNTEAFF.

The rearrangement links TRBV27 to TRBJ2-7; TCRdb proposes TRBD2, but this gene call is untestable without DNA. The CDR3 length is 14 residues. CDR1 is MNHEY and CDR2 is SMNVEV in the germline V gene (reference sequence). CDR3 region: CASSSGTSGYEQYF.

This rearrangement joins TRBV9 to TRBJ2-2; TCRdb picks TRBD2, but there is no DNA to check that call. Per the germline V gene, CDR1 is SGDLS and CDR2 is YYNGEE. CDR3 length: 17 amino acids. The CDR3 loop reads CASSVVDQHTSTGELFF.

The V gene is TRBV7-9, the J gene TRBJ1-6; TCRdb lists TRBD1, though no DNA is available to test this call. Germline-derived CDR1 and CDR2 are SEHNR and FQNEAQ (reference sequence). The CDR3 spans 12 residues. CDR3: CATQQGTSPLHF.

The chain carries TRBV12-3 or TRBV12-4 and TRBJ2-7. The CDR3 length is 12 residues. The CDR3 region is CASGRITYEQYF.

V gene TRBV7-6 combines with J gene TRBJ1-5; absent DNA, TCRdb's TRBD1 call cannot be checked. The CDR3 has 14 amino acids. Germline-derived CDR1 and CDR2 are SGHVS and FNYEAQ. CDR3 sequence reads: CASSSLEGSQPQHF.